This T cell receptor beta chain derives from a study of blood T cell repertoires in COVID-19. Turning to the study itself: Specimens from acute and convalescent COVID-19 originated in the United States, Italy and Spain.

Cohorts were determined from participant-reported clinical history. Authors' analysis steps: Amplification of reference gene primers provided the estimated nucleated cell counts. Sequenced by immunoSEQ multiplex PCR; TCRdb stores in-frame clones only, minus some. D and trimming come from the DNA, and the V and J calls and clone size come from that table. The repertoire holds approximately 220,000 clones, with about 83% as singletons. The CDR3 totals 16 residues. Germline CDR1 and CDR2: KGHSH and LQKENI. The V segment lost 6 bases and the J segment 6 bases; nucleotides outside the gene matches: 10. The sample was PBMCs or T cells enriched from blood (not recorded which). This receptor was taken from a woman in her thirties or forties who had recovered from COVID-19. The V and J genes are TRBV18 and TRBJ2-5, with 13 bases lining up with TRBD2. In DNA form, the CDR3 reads TGTGCCAGCTCCATCCAACTAGCGGGAGGGCCCAAGACCCAGTACTTC. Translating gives CASSIQLAGGPKTQYF.